This TCR beta chain was documented in a study of response to subunit inactivated influenza vaccine. Trimming took off 1 base at V and 1 base at J, with 10 bases between the two ends. CDR1 is SNHLY and CDR2 is FYNNEI in the germline V gene. The CDR3 contains 15 residues. TCRdb re-analysed the RT-PCR reads in MiXCR, keeping a single row per CDR3 protein. The sample includes roughly 500,000 distinct CDR3 sequences, under 30% of them seen just once. The sample also formed part of further work on T cells expressing NK-cell markers. As reported in that work: TCR beta cDNA was generated via 5'RACE template switching incorporating UMIs. The eight sequenced donors comprised seven who were HCMV-seropositive and one who was seronegative.

The sequence was obtained from a man between 45 and 60 years old who received an inactivated influenza vaccine. The material sequenced was CD4+ T cells sorted from PBMCs, taken roughly 12 days after vaccination. The chain carries TRBV2 and TRBJ2-5; the D is unclear. CDR3 nucleotide sequence: TGTGCCAGCAGTGAAGATGGAGCAGCCCAAGAGACCCAGTACTTC. Protein sequence: CASSEDGAAQETQYF.